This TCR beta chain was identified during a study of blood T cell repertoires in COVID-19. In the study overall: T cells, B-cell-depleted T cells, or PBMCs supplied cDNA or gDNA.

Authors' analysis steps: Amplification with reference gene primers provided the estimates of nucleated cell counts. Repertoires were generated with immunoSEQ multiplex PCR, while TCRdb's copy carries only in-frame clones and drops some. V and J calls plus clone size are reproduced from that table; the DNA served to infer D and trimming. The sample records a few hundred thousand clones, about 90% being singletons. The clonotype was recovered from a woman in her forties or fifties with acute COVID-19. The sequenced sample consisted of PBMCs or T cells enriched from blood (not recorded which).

The CDR3 sequence is CAWSVDRDYEQYF. Here the CDR3 DNA reads TGTGCCTGGAGTGTCGACAGGGACTACGAGCAGTACTTC. The chain joins TRBV30 to TRBJ2-7; TRBD1 matches 7 bases. The length of the CDR3 is 13 residues. Trimming at V came to 0 bases and at J to 3 bases, leaving 2 bases not matched to a gene. CDR1 GTSNPN and CDR2 SVGIG come from the germline V gene (reference sequence).